This T cell receptor beta chain stems from a study of Graves' ophthalmopathy and Graves' hyperthyroidism. This clonotype has at least ten counts. The antigen is undetermined. CDR3 regions of TCR beta were amplified from RNA transcripts. HTBI primers served in a first-round RT-PCR, which a second-round multiplex PCR followed. One entry per CDR3 protein results from TCRdb running MiXCR on the multiplex PCR reads. The repertoire holds hundreds of thousands of distinct CDR3 sequences, 20% to 25% seen once, with roughly 3% in the top ten. Notes on the study in general: Most expanded clonotypes in thyroid above 0.001 frequency also showed up in blood.

Researchers turned away patients with other autoimmune diseases, uncontrolled infections, pregnancy or lactation. The origin of this receptor is a woman aged 18 to 35 with stable Graves' hyperthyroidism. The sequenced sample was peripheral blood.

CDR3 sequence: CASHGLAVKGELFF. As DNA, the CDR3 is TGCGCCAGCCACGGACTAGCGGTAAAAGGGGAGCTGTTTTTT. J is TRBJ2-2 and V is TRBV10-2; 10 bases map to TRBD2. V lost 8 bases to trimming and J lost 8 bases; unmatched junction nucleotides: 8. Per the germline V gene, CDR1 is WSHSY and CDR2 is SAAADI. The CDR3 has 14 residues.